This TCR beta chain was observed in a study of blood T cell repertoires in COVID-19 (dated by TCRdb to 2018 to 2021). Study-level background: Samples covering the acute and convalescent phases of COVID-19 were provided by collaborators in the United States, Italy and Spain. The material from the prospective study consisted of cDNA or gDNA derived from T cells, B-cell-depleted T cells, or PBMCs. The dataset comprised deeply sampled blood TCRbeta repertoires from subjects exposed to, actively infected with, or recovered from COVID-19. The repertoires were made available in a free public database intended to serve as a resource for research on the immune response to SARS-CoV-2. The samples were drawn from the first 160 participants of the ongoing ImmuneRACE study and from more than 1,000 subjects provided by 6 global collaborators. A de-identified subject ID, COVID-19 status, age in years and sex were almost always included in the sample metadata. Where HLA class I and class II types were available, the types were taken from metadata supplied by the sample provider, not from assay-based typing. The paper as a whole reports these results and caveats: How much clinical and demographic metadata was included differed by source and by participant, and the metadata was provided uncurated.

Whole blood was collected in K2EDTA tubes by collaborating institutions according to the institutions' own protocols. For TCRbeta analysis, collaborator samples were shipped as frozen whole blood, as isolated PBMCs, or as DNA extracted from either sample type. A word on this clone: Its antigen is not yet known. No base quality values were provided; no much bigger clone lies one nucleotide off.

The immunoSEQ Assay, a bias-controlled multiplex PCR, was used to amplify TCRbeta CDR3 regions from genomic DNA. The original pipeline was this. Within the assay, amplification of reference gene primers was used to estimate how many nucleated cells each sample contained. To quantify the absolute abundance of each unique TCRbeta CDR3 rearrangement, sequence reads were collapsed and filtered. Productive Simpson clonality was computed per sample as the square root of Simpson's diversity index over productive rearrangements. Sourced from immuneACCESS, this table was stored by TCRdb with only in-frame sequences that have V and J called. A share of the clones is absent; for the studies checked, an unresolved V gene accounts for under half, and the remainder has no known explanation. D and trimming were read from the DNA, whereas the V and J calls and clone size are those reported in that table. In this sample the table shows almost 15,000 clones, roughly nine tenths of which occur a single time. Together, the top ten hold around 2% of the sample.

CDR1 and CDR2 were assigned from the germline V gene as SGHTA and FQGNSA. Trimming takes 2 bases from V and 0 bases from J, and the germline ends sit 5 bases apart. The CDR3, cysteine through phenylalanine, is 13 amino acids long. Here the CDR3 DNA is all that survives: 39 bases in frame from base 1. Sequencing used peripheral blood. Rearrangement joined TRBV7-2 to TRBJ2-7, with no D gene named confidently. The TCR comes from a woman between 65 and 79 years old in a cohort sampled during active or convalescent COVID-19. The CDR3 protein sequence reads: CASSLFSSYEQYF. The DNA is TGTGCCAGCAGCTTATTCAGCTCCTACGAGCAGTACTTC.